The present entry profiles one T cell receptor (beta chain) with its context. Its antigen is unknown. Clones were sequenced by immunoSEQ multiplex PCR, and TCRdb holds only the in-frame ones, with some missing. The table has about 100,000 clones, less than 95% seen once. These data are taken from a study of siplizumab effects on memory and regulatory T cells. This CDR3 has 13 residues. CDR1 and CDR2 (germline): MNHEY, SVGAGI. The V end was cut by 8 bases, the J end by 2 bases, with 12 bases between. Study conclusions and caveats: Major contributors to the alloresponse seemed to be naive T cells, which also appeared more diverse than memory cells.

The clonotype comes from a human donor in good health. The chain links TRBV6-5 to TRBJ1-2; a weak D match, TRBD1 (6 bases). Sequencing was done on a sample of non-Treg CD4+ T cells sorted from blood. The CDR3 region is CASQTGYNYGYTF. The DNA for the CDR3 is TGTGCCAGCCAAACAGGGTACAACTATGGCTACACCTTC.